There are a few counts of the clone carrying this T cell receptor (beta chain). Its specificity is unknown. Thyroid surgery was performed in patients who had received no treatment beforehand. The data originate from a study of metastatic and nonmetastatic thyroid tumors. Study-wide points: According to reports, the diversity of TCR beta was significantly higher in malignant thyroid tumors than in benign nodules, and this held in both blood and tumor samples.

Source study methods: The study took CDR3 differences across clinicopathological groups and made a distant-metastasis classifier for papillary thyroid cancer from them. TCRdb re-called clones from the PCR reads using MiXCR. The V and J calls shown here were made by TCRdb, not taken from the authors' results. The sample records about 41,000 clones, 24% being singletons. Germline loops: CDR1 SGHNT, CDR2 YYREEE (reference sequence). V lost 5 bases and J lost 0; bases outside the gene matches: 3. This CDR3 is built from 14 residues. This chain links TRBV5-4 with TRBJ2-3; 7 nucleotides line up with TRBD2. The sequence was obtained from a female donor with papillary thyroid cancer or a benign thyroid nodule (not recorded which). Some clones in this sample may be carry-over from other donors' samples. The sequenced sample consisted of tumor tissue. Written as DNA, the CDR3 is TGTGCCAGCAGAGCGGGGAGGAGCACAGATACGCAGTATTTT. This sequence encodes CASRAGRSTDTQYF.